Listed below are T cell receptor beta chains from one sample, sequenced in a study of T cells after yellow fever vaccination. TCRdb reanalysed the 5' RACE reads using MiXCR and keeps one entry per CDR3 protein. The profile covers approximately 510,000 distinct CDR3 sequences, with roughly 22% appearing a single time and approximately 16% taken by the ten largest. Sequenced here: PBMCs, sampled more than 20 days after the first yellow fever vaccination. These receptors originate from a man aged 18 to 30 who received the YFV17D yellow fever vaccine. Both conserved end residues are part of each CDR3. The order of the fields is D gene, J gene, clone size, V gene, CDR3 protein, CDR3 DNA. A D gene is named only where the DNA matches it firmly. Clone size, where shown, is once, few, many, or a class for clones that have expanded.

d_gene: -
j_gene: TRBJ1-2
abundance: few
v_gene: TRBV4-1
CDR3aa: CASSFGSDGVYGYTF
CDR3nt: TGCGCCAGCAGCTTTGGTTCTGACGGGGTCTATGGCTACACCTTC

d_gene: TRBD1
j_gene: TRBJ2-2
abundance: -
v_gene: TRBV7-3
CDR3aa: CASRTDRGTGELFF
CDR3nt: TGTGCCAGCCGAACCGACAGGGGCACCGGGGAGCTGTTTTTT

d_gene: TRBD1
j_gene: TRBJ2-5
abundance: few
v_gene: TRBV5-4
CDR3aa: CASWDRGQETQYF
CDR3nt: TGTGCCAGCTGGGACAGGGGGCAAGAGACCCAGTACTTC

d_gene: -
j_gene: TRBJ2-5
abundance: few
v_gene: TRBV5-1
CDR3aa: CASSHPMAGQETQYF
CDR3nt: TGCGCCAGCAGCCACCCTATGGCAGGCCAAGAGACCCAGTACTTC

d_gene: TRBD2
j_gene: TRBJ2-3
abundance: -
v_gene: TRBV7-6
CDR3aa: CASSFLAGGITDTQYF
CDR3nt: TGTGCCAGCAGCTTCCTAGCGGGGGGGATCACAGATACGCAGTATTTT

d_gene: -
j_gene: TRBJ2-5
abundance: few
v_gene: TRBV18
CDR3aa: CASSPMIETQYF
CDR3nt: TGTGCCAGCTCACCTATGATTGAGACCCAGTACTTC

d_gene: -
j_gene: TRBJ1-1
abundance: many
v_gene: TRBV5-1
CDR3aa: CASSLNGGSETEAFF
CDR3nt: TGCGCCAGCAGCTTGAATGGGGGCTCAGAAACTGAAGCTTTCTTT

d_gene: TRBD1
j_gene: TRBJ2-7
abundance: -
v_gene: TRBV7-2
CDR3aa: CASGIDRGYSAEQYF
CDR3nt: TGTGCCAGCGGAATAGACAGGGGGTATTCTGCCGAGCAGTACTTC

d_gene: -
j_gene: TRBJ2-5
abundance: few
v_gene: TRBV15
CDR3aa: CATSRDYQETQYF
CDR3nt: TGTGCCACCAGCAGAGACTACCAAGAGACCCAGTACTTC

d_gene: -
j_gene: TRBJ2-1
abundance: many
v_gene: TRBV7-8
CDR3aa: CASSLEGGRREQFF
CDR3nt: TGTGCCAGCAGCTTAGAAGGGGGGAGACGAGAGCAGTTCTTC

d_gene: -
j_gene: TRBJ2-1
abundance: few
v_gene: TRBV5-1
CDR3aa: CASSGGALYNEQFF
CDR3nt: TGCGCCAGCAGCGGGGGGGCACTCTACAATGAGCAGTTCTTC

d_gene: -
j_gene: TRBJ2-6
abundance: -
v_gene: TRBV5-1
CDR3aa: CASSFHTKPASGANVLTF
CDR3nt: TGCGCCAGCAGCTTCCACACTAAACCTGCCTCTGGGGCCAACGTCCTGACTTTC

d_gene: TRBD1
j_gene: TRBJ2-3
abundance: -
v_gene: TRBV4-1
CDR3aa: CASSQDWTGGFTDTQYF
CDR3nt: TGCGCCAGCAGCCAAGATTGGACAGGGGGTTTCACAGATACGCAGTATTTT

d_gene: TRBD2
j_gene: TRBJ2-2
abundance: -
v_gene: TRBV5-5
CDR3aa: CASSLGTSGYTGELFF
CDR3nt: TGTGCCAGCAGCTTGGGGACTAGCGGATACACCGGGGAGCTGTTTTTT

d_gene: TRBD1
j_gene: TRBJ2-5
abundance: -
v_gene: TRBV5-1
CDR3aa: CASSSNTGAMETQYF
CDR3nt: TGCGCCAGCAGCTCAAACACAGGGGCGATGGAGACCCAGTACTTC

d_gene: -
j_gene: TRBJ1-1
abundance: -
v_gene: TRBV5-1
CDR3aa: CASSLNPWDTEAFF
CDR3nt: TGCGCCAGCAGCTTGAATCCTTGGGACACTGAAGCTTTCTTT

d_gene: TRBD2
j_gene: TRBJ2-1
abundance: -
v_gene: TRBV20-1
CDR3aa: CSARGSGGAYNEQFF
CDR3nt: TGCAGTGCTAGGGGCAGCGGGGGGGCCTACAATGAGCAGTTCTTC

d_gene: -
j_gene: TRBJ2-3
abundance: -
v_gene: TRBV5-1
CDR3aa: CASSSGSYNTQYF
CDR3nt: TGCGCCAGCAGCTCCGGATCTTATAATACGCAGTATTTT

d_gene: -
j_gene: TRBJ2-3
abundance: few
v_gene: TRBV4-2
CDR3aa: CASRPTSYVPDTQYF
CDR3nt: TGTGCCAGCAGACCAACTAGTTACGTACCGGATACGCAGTATTTT

d_gene: -
j_gene: TRBJ2-1
abundance: many
v_gene: TRBV4-3
CDR3aa: CASSGGTARYNEQFF
CDR3nt: TGCGCCAGCAGCGGTGGGACGGCCCGATACAATGAGCAGTTCTTC

d_gene: TRBD1
j_gene: TRBJ1-4
abundance: few
v_gene: TRBV30
CDR3aa: CAWGVQGRGDLFF
CDR3nt: TGTGCCTGGGGCGTACAGGGGAGAGGTGATCTGTTTTTT

d_gene: TRBD2
j_gene: TRBJ2-3
abundance: few
v_gene: TRBV27
CDR3aa: CASSLGTSSSTDTQYF
CDR3nt: TGTGCCAGCAGTTTGGGGACTAGTTCTAGCACAGATACGCAGTATTTT

d_gene: -
j_gene: TRBJ1-1
abundance: few
v_gene: TRBV5-4
CDR3aa: CASSPGGAAMNTEAFF
CDR3nt: TGTGCCAGCAGCCCTGGGGGGGCCGCGATGAACACTGAAGCTTTCTTT

d_gene: -
j_gene: TRBJ1-1
abundance: -
v_gene: TRBV30
CDR3aa: CACQRGGWTEAFF
CDR3nt: TGTGCCTGCCAACGGGGAGGGTGGACTGAAGCTTTCTTT

d_gene: TRBD2
j_gene: TRBJ2-3
abundance: -
v_gene: TRBV12-3/TRBV12-4
CDR3aa: CASSFSSGGAVDTQYF
CDR3nt: TGTGCCAGCAGTTTCTCTAGCGGGGGGGCGGTGGATACGCAGTATTTT

d_gene: -
j_gene: TRBJ1-4
abundance: few
v_gene: TRBV4-1
CDR3aa: CASSRLGGLEKLFF
CDR3nt: TGCGCCAGCAGTCGCCTAGGGGGTTTGGAAAAACTGTTTTTT

d_gene: -
j_gene: TRBJ2-7
abundance: -
v_gene: TRBV5-1
CDR3aa: CASSLTLFSYEQYF
CDR3nt: TGCGCCAGCAGCTTGACCCTGTTCTCCTACGAGCAGTACTTC

d_gene: TRBD1
j_gene: TRBJ1-5
abundance: few
v_gene: TRBV20-1
CDR3aa: CSASRGTSNQPQHF
CDR3nt: TGCAGTGCTAGCAGGGGGACCAGCAATCAGCCCCAGCATTTT

d_gene: -
j_gene: TRBJ2-5
abundance: few
v_gene: TRBV5-5
CDR3aa: CASSLNMRETQYF
CDR3nt: TGTGCCAGCAGCTTGAATATGAGGGAGACCCAGTACTTC

d_gene: -
j_gene: TRBJ2-7
abundance: -
v_gene: TRBV29-1
CDR3aa: CSAPGPTGYEQYF
CDR3nt: TGCAGCGCCCCGGGACCCACTGGCTACGAGCAGTACTTC

d_gene: -
j_gene: TRBJ1-4
abundance: -
v_gene: TRBV5-1
CDR3aa: CVSSLASPRRNEKLFF
CDR3nt: TGCGTCAGCAGCTTGGCGTCACCCCGACGAAATGAAAAACTGTTTTTT

d_gene: -
j_gene: TRBJ1-4
abundance: -
v_gene: TRBV12-3/TRBV12-4
CDR3aa: CASSPGHNEKLFF
CDR3nt: TGTGCCAGCAGTCCGGGACATAATGAAAAACTGTTTTTT

d_gene: TRBD2
j_gene: TRBJ2-3
abundance: -
v_gene: TRBV6-5
CDR3aa: CASSYRRGADTQYF
CDR3nt: TGTGCCAGCAGTTACAGGCGGGGGGCAGATACGCAGTATTTT

d_gene: -
j_gene: TRBJ2-7
abundance: -
v_gene: TRBV12-3/TRBV12-4
CDR3aa: CASSEEPGVAYEQYF
CDR3nt: TGTGCCAGCAGTGAAGAACCGGGGGTCGCCTACGAGCAGTACTTC

d_gene: -
j_gene: TRBJ2-5
abundance: few
v_gene: TRBV5-4
CDR3aa: CASSESQGAGGETQYF
CDR3nt: TGTGCCAGCAGCGAGTCACAGGGGGCGGGAGGAGAGACCCAGTACTTC

d_gene: -
j_gene: TRBJ2-4
abundance: -
v_gene: TRBV2
CDR3aa: CASGGLAKNIQYF
CDR3nt: TGTGCCAGCGGGGGGCTAGCCAAAAACATTCAGTACTTC

d_gene: TRBD1
j_gene: TRBJ1-2
abundance: few
v_gene: TRBV18
CDR3aa: CASSPERQGDYGYTF
CDR3nt: TGTGCCAGCTCACCCGAAAGACAGGGGGACTATGGCTACACCTTC

d_gene: -
j_gene: TRBJ1-4
abundance: -
v_gene: TRBV27
CDR3aa: CASSLQAASMGKLFF
CDR3nt: TGTGCCAGCAGTCTCCAGGCAGCCTCAATGGGAAAACTGTTTTTT

d_gene: -
j_gene: TRBJ1-3
abundance: -
v_gene: TRBV7-9
CDR3aa: CASSPVSRPGNTLYF
CDR3nt: TGTGCCAGCAGCCCAGTGTCTCGGCCTGGAAACACCCTATATTTT

d_gene: -
j_gene: TRBJ2-4
abundance: few
v_gene: TRBV14
CDR3aa: CASSQGWANIQYF
CDR3nt: TGTGCCAGCAGCCAAGGGTGGGCGAACATTCAGTACTTC

d_gene: TRBD1
j_gene: TRBJ2-1
abundance: -
v_gene: TRBV30
CDR3aa: CAGTGFNEQFF
CDR3nt: TGTGCCGGGACAGGGTTTAATGAGCAGTTCTTC

d_gene: -
j_gene: TRBJ1-5
abundance: many
v_gene: TRBV9
CDR3aa: CASSVGVDQPQHF
CDR3nt: TGTGCCAGCAGCGTAGGGGTGGATCAGCCCCAGCATTTT

d_gene: -
j_gene: TRBJ2-5
abundance: once
v_gene: TRBV7-9
CDR3aa: CASSLVQTQETQYF
CDR3nt: TGTGCCAGCAGCTTAGTACAGACTCAAGAGACCCAGTACTTC